This T cell receptor (beta chain) was sequenced during a study of regulatory T cells in long-lasting Graves disease. Study-level points and caveats: Persistent disease preferred TRBV28, TRBJ1-2 and TRBJ2-5; new disease, TRBV20-1 and TRBJ2-1.

Investigators prepared the TCR beta libraries by applying iRepertoire HTBI primers and Arm-PCR of CDR3 regions. TCRdb fed the multiplex PCR reads into MiXCR, producing one record per CDR3 protein. The sample yields a few hundred thousand distinct CDR3 sequences, around 24% seen once. Time point described: persistent/refractory GD, antithyroid drugs over 5 years with positive TRAb. The TCR library was made from RNA that had been extracted from PBMCs in TRIzol. Patients were from an endocrinology department in Xi'an, China. This clonotype has at least ten counts. The antigen is unknown. V lost 6 bases to trimming and J lost 4 bases, with 13 bases between them. The length of the CDR3 is 13 residues. Germline CDR1 SQVTM, CDR2 ANQGSEA.

The sequences come from peripheral blood mononuclear cells (PBMCs), collected when the disease was refractory, from a patient treated with antithyroid drugs. The V gene is TRBV29-1, the J gene TRBJ1-5; D gene uncertain. The TCR was taken from a female donor with Graves disease. The CDR3 DNA reads TGCAGCGTGCGAGACGACTGGAATCAGCCCCAGCATTTT. Translating it yields CSVRDDWNQPQHF. The full variable domain, in which reference TRBV29-1 and TRBJ1-5 provide the parts outside the CDR3, is SAVISQKPSRDICQRGTSLTIQCQVDSQVTMMFWYRQQPGQSLTLIATANQGSEATYESGFVIDKFPISRPNLTFSTLTVSNMSPEDSSIYLCSVRDDWNQPQHFGDGTRLSIL.